This T cell receptor (beta chain) was documented in a study of blood T cells in healthy people across ages. This clonotype has a count of ten or more. V was clipped by 7 bases and J by 0 bases, with 10 bases between them. There are 14 residues in the CDR3. CDR1 is MNHNY and CDR2 is SVGAGI in the germline V gene (reference sequence). Primed by a sample-barcoded 5' primer and a J-beta primer mix, a second PCR proceeded for 7 to 11 cycles. TCRdb called the 5' RACE reads again in MiXCR, with one record for every CDR3 protein. The sample consists of 850,000 to 950,000 distinct CDR3 sequences, 25% to 35% of them appearing once.

The sequence derives from a woman older than 75 in good health. The sequenced sample consisted of blood. This rearrangement joins TRBV6-6 to TRBJ2-1; the D call may be TRBD1 or TRBD2 (5 bases each). CDR3 in DNA: TGTGCCAGCAAGAGGGGAAGCTCCTACAATGAGCAGTTCTTC. It translates to CASKRGSSYNEQFF.